This T cell receptor beta chain was recorded in a study of patients and donors after allogeneic stem cell transplantation. In its sample, this clonotype was seen many times. Between the trimmed V and J ends, which lost 5 bases and 5 bases, there was a span of 15 bases. Germline V gene data show CDR1 as LGHDT and CDR2 as YNNKEL (reference sequence). The CDR3 has 15 residues. TCRdb re-derived calls from the RT-PCR reads in MiXCR, one entry per CDR3 protein. The table has 70,000 to 100,000 distinct CDR3 sequences, approximately 5% seen once. The source of this sequence is a human donor who was either an allogeneic HSCT recipient or a stem cell or donor lymphocyte infusion donor (not recorded which). It is not recorded whose cells these are; they may come from a transplant donor. The rearrangement uses TRBV3-1 and TRBJ2-2; a weak D match, TRBD1 (6 bases). Input material: blood, either unsorted or a sorted T cell fraction (not recorded which). CDR3 nucleotides: TGTGCCAGCAGCTCCGGGACAAGGAGGACCGGGGAGCTGTTTTTT. Translating it yields CASSSGTRRTGELFF.